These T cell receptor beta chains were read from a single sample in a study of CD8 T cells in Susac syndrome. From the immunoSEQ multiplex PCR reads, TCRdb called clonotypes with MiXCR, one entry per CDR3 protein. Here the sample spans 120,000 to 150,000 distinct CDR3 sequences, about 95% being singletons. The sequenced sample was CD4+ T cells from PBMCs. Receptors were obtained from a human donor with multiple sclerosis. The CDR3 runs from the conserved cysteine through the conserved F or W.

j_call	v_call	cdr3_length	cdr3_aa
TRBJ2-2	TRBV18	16	CASSPLTGGETGELFF
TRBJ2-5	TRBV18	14	CASSPPSRQETQYF
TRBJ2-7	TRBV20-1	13	CSAPQGRYYEQYF
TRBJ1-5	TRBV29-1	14	CSVAGQGSNQPQHF
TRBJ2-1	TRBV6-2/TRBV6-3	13	CASSRGLGVEQFF
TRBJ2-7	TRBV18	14	CASSPPAGAGEQYF
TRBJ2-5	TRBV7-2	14	CASSSSVGRETQYF
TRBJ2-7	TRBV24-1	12	CATSDRRGEQYF
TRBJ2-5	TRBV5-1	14	CASRGLAGQETQYF
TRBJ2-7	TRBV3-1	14	CASSFRGGSYEQYF
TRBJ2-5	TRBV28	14	CASSPQRGVETQYF
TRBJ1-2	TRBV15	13	CATSRDLRDGYTF
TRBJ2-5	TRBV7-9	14	CASSLGRGGETQYF
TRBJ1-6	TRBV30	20	CAWSVRRTMGRGGHNSPLHF